Each of the 11 T cell receptor beta chains below was sequenced from the same sample in a study of OX40 agonist ivuxolimab in advanced cancers. Method: immunoSEQ multiplex PCR; TCRdb's copy keeps in-frame clones and lacks some. This sample yields over 85,000 clones, of which just under 95% are seen a single time; around 0.3% belongs to the top ten. The sample here was CD4+ or CD8+ T cells sorted from blood, taken in a trial of the OX40 agonist ivuxolimab. These receptors came from an adult with an advanced solid tumor such as melanoma, head and neck, liver or kidney cancer.

V gene TRBV6-5 combines with J gene TRBJ1-6, with 8 bases lining up with TRBD1. Germline CDR1 is MNHEY and CDR2 is SVGAGI. The CDR3 is made up of 13 amino acids. With V trimmed by 9 bases and J by 9 bases, 7 bases remained unmatched. CDR3 DNA sequence: TGTGCCAGTACAGGGGGTTCCCGTTCACCCCTCCACTTT. This translates into CASTGGSRSPLHF.

The genes are TRBV6-5 and TRBJ1-1, with unresolved D. The CDR3 covers 15 residues. CDR1 and CDR2 from the germline V gene are MNHEY and SVGAGI. Trimming removed 0 bases from V and 3 bases from J, with 11 bases in between. The DNA of the CDR3 is TGTGCCAGCAGTTACTCGGGGAACTCGGACACTGAAGCTTTCTTT. Translated: CASSYSGNSDTEAFF.

The rearrangement joins TRBV4-3 to TRBJ2-1, with TRBD2 identical over 8 bases. The trim removed 6 bases at V and 4 bases at J, leaving 5 bases unmatched. Germline CDR1 and CDR2: LGHNA and YSLEER. This CDR3 has 14 residues. The CDR3 DNA follows: TGCGCCAGCAGACATTCTAGCGGGTACAATGAGCAGTTCTTC. Protein product: CASRHSSGYNEQFF.

This clone showed up just a few times. The same CDR3 arises from other DNA sequences in this sample as well. This chain joins TRBV6-6 and TRBJ1-5; TRBD1 is a possible D gene (5 bases). V lost 8 bases and J lost 4, with 6 bases in between. The V gene's germline CDR1 is MNHNY and CDR2 SVGAGI (reference sequence). The CDR3 runs to 11 residues. DNA for the CDR3: TGTGCCAGCCGGGGGAATCAGCCCCAGCATTTT. Protein product: CASRGNQPQHF.

The chain joins TRBV11-3 to TRBJ2-1, with 14 bases that match TRBD2. V shed 1 base, J shed 8 bases, and the junction held 7 bases outside the gene matches. Germline V gene sequence: CDR1 SGHNT, CDR2 YENEEA. The CDR3 covers 17 residues. For the CDR3, the DNA is TGTGCCAGCAGCTTAGGGGGGACTAGCGGGAGTTGGCATGAGCAGTTCTTC. As protein: CASSLGGTSGSWHEQFF.

This chain connects TRBV30 to TRBJ1-3; D is uncertain. Trimming pared 1 base from V and 6 bases from J, leaving 10 bases between. Germline CDR1 reads GTSNPN; CDR2 reads SVGIG (reference sequence). The CDR3 extends over 13 amino acids. CDR3 loop: CAWSDGIKNTIYF. In DNA, the CDR3 is TGTGCCTGGAGTGATGGCATTAAAAACACCATATATTTT.

The count of this clone is one. The rearrangement joins TRBV2 to TRBJ1-1, with TRBD1 identical over 8 bases. This CDR3 region has 15 residues. Germline CDR1 SNHLY, CDR2 FYNNEI. V shed 7 bases, J shed 1 base, and the junction held 8 bases outside the gene matches. The CDR3: CASNLAGTGNTEAFF. DNA for the CDR3: TGTGCCAGCAATCTAGCCGGGACAGGGAACACTGAAGCTTTCTTT.

The V and J genes are TRBV7-9 and TRBJ1-2; a possible D gene is TRBD1 (5 bases). Germline lookup yields CDR1 SEHNR and CDR2 FQNEAQ (reference sequence). The CDR3 is 13 residues long. Trimming cost V 5 bases and J 3 bases, with 10 bases left between them. The CDR3 DNA reads TGTGCCAGCAGCCTTGGGGGGGACTATGGCTACACCTTC. Encoded protein: CASSLGGDYGYTF.

This chain connects TRBV20-1 to TRBJ2-1; D is uncertain. The CDR3 loop spans 10 amino acids. V was cut by 6 bases and J by 8 bases, with 8 bases left in between. Germline CDR1 and CDR2: DFQATT and SNEGSKA (reference sequence). CDR3 in DNA: TGCAGTGCGGGGTCCCATGAGCAGTTCTTC. Amino acids: CSAGSHEQFF.

The chain employs TRBV7-9 and TRBJ1-5; a weak D match, TRBD1 (5 bases). CDR3 size: 14 residues. Germline V gene sequence: CDR1 SEHNR, CDR2 FQNEAQ (reference sequence). The V end was cut by 5 bases, the J end by 2 bases, with 10 bases between. CDR3 region: CASSPLGGNQPQHF. The CDR3 DNA is TGTGCCAGCAGCCCTTTAGGGGGCAATCAGCCCCAGCATTTT.

The chain has TRBV28 and TRBJ1-5; 9 bases map to TRBD1. V lost 6 bases and J lost 5; bases outside the gene matches: 8. The CDR3 has 15 residues. In germline, CDR1 is MDHEN, CDR2 SYDVKM. The CDR3: CASSPFTGGDQPQHF. CDR3 in DNA: TGTGCCAGCAGCCCTTTTACAGGGGGCGATCAGCCCCAGCATTTT.